The 8 T cell receptor beta chains reported below all come from one sample, sequenced in a study of blood T cell repertoires in COVID-19. Method: immunoSEQ multiplex PCR; TCRdb's copy keeps in-frame clones and lacks some. This sample yields 300,000 or so clones, of which over 85% are seen a single time; less than 3.5% belongs to the top ten. The sample comprised PBMCs or T cells enriched from blood (not recorded which). These TCRs come from a woman aged 45 to 65 who had been exposed to COVID-19.

This rearrangement joins TRBV27 to TRBJ2-7, with TRBD1 identical over 7 bases. This CDR3 contains 16 residues. With V trimmed by 0 bases and J by 3 bases, 8 bases remained unmatched. CDR1 and CDR2 (germline): MNHEY, SMNVEV (reference sequence). Here the CDR3 reads CASSLSAGTADYEQYF. CDR3 nucleotides: TGTGCCAGCAGTTTATCCGCCGGGACAGCCGACTACGAGCAGTACTTC.

The rearrangement uses TRBV28 and TRBJ1-6; weak D call: TRBD1 (6 bases). V was cut by 6 bases and J by 15 bases, with 24 bases left in between. The CDR3 spans 15 residues. CDR1 MDHEN and CDR2 SYDVKM come from the germline V gene. DNA for the CDR3: TGTGCCAGCAGCACCCCGGCGGGGGGAGGGGGAGTCCTCCACTTT. It codes for CASSTPAGGGGVLHF.

The chain carries TRBV10-3 and TRBJ1-2; 7 bases fit TRBD1. V was clipped by 0 bases and J by 2 bases; unmatched bases: 6. The CDR3 extends over 16 amino acids. Germline CDR1 and CDR2: ENHRY and SYGVKD. CDR3 protein: CAISESRDRVNYGYTF. DNA of the CDR3: TGTGCCATCAGTGAGTCTAGAGACAGGGTCAACTATGGCTACACCTTC.

The chain joins TRBV20-1 to TRBJ2-1, with TRBD2 matching 7 bases. Germline loops: CDR1 DFQATT, CDR2 SNEGSKA (reference sequence). The junction had 9 bases not matched to a gene; V was cut back by 3 bases and J by 1 base. The CDR3 extends over 16 amino acids. The CDR3 loop is CSASSPAGESYNEQFF. As DNA, the CDR3 is TGCAGTGCTAGTTCCCCTGCGGGGGAGTCCTACAATGAGCAGTTCTTC.

This chain links TRBV28 with TRBJ2-5, with TRBD1 matching over 11 bases. Per the germline V gene, CDR1 is MDHEN and CDR2 is SYDVKM. The junction had 5 bases not matched to a gene; V was cut back by 4 bases and J by 4 bases. The CDR3 loop spans 15 amino acids. CDR3 sequence reads: CASSYSGTGGETQYF. The CDR3 DNA is TGTGCCAGCAGTTACTCCGGGACAGGGGGAGAGACCCAGTACTTC.

The CDR3 region has the DNA TGTGCCAGCAGTTTGGGACAGGGGAATATGGATTCACCCCTCCACTTT. Its translation is CASSLGQGNMDSPLHF. The chain joins TRBV27 to TRBJ1-6; 10 bases agree with TRBD1. CDR1 MNHEY and CDR2 SMNVEV come from the germline V gene (reference sequence). The CDR3 contains 16 residues. J gave up 8 bases and V 3 bases, and 7 bases lay outside the gene matches.

The CDR3, as DNA: TGCACCAGCAGCCTCGGACTAGGTGGGGACACAGATACGCAGTATTTT. Translation: CTSSLGLGGDTDTQYF. This chain joins TRBV1 and TRBJ2-3; the table assigns TRBD2, which was not confirmed against the DNA. TRBV1 is noted as a pseudogene. The length of the CDR3 is 16 residues.

This sequence joins TRBV27 and TRBJ2-7; no reliable D call. V gave up 1 base and J gave up 4 bases, with 11 bases separating them. This CDR3 is 14 amino acids long. CDR1 MNHEY and CDR2 SMNVEV come from the germline V gene (reference sequence). The CDR3 loop is CASSLYPPPYEQYF. The CDR3 nucleotides are TGTGCCAGCAGTTTATATCCCCCCCCATACGAGCAGTACTTC.